These 6 T cell receptor beta chains originate from one sample sequenced in a study of regulatory T cells in long-lasting Graves disease (dated by TCRdb to the early 2020s). What this sample's time point label stands for: persistent/refractory GD, antithyroid drugs over 5 years with positive TRAb. RNA was extracted from PBMCs in TRIzol for both TCR sequencing and RNA sequencing. To prepare the library, multiplex PCR was applied. The sequencing machine was an Illumina HiSeq 4000. CDR3 regions were amplified by Arm-PCR with iRepertoire HTBI primers to construct TCR beta libraries. In TCRdb, the public reads were trimmed at Q25 with fastp and aligned with MiXCR, with productive beta chains retained. Merged by CDR3 protein, the rows form single entries marked with the most common genes and DNA. The sample contains around 460,000 distinct CDR3 sequences, roughly 21% of them found a single time. The ten largest clones capture around 7% of the sample.

This specimen was peripheral blood mononuclear cells (PBMCs), taken when the disease was refractory, from a patient treated with antithyroid drugs. Source of these receptors: a female donor with Graves disease.

This clonotype was counted ten times or more. This chain connects TRBV13 to TRBJ1-2; TRBD1 is a possible D gene (5 bases). Trimming pared 6 bases from V and 1 base from J, leaving 15 bases between. Germline CDR1 and CDR2: PRHDT and FYEKMQ (reference sequence). The CDR3 consists of 15 residues. The CDR3 DNA reads as TGTGCCAGCAGATTTACCTGGGGCAGTAACTATGGCTACACCTTC. This translates into CASRFTWGSNYGYTF.

This clonotype was observed a handful of times. V and J are TRBV6-2 or TRBV6-3 and TRBJ1-1; 9 bases agree with TRBD1. Germline V gene data show CDR1 as MNHEY and CDR2 as SVGEGT. V shed 4 bases, J shed 8 bases, and the junction held 5 bases outside the gene matches. This CDR3 is built from 13 residues. DNA for the CDR3: TGTGCCAGCAGTTCCTCCGGGACAGGGGAAGCTTTCTTT. It is translated as CASSSSGTGEAFF.

The V gene is TRBV7-8, the J gene TRBJ1-1, with 7 bases that match TRBD1. CDR3 length: 16 amino acids. V was clipped by 1 base and J by 1 base; unmatched bases: 6. Germline CDR1 reads SGHVS; CDR2 reads FQNEAQ. The CDR3 DNA sequence: TGTGCCAGCAGCTTAGAGGGGGCGAGAGGGAACACTGAAGCTTTCTTT. Its protein is CASSLEGARGNTEAFF.

This clonotype has ten or more counts. V and J are TRBV6-2 or TRBV6-3 and TRBJ2-2; unclear D gene. Germline lookup yields CDR1 MNHEY and CDR2 SVGEGT. The CDR3 sequence is 15 residues long. With 0 bases removed from V and 0 bases from J, the gap between germline ends came to 5 bases. The CDR3 DNA reads TGTGCCAGCAGTTACTCGGGCCCGAACACCGGGGAGCTGTTTTTT. It translates to CASSYSGPNTGELFF.

The chain couples TRBV7-9 to TRBJ2-7; D is unclear. The CDR3 has 13 amino acids. From germline, CDR1 is SEHNR and CDR2 FQNEAQ (reference sequence). Trimming removed 4 bases from V and 3 bases from J, with 10 bases in between. As DNA, the CDR3 is TGTGCCAGCAGCTCCTCGTCCTACTACGAGCAGTACTTC. This encodes CASSSSSYYEQYF.

This clonotype was counted many times. This chain connects TRBV29-1 to TRBJ2-7; TRBD2 agrees at 8 bases. Germline CDR1 is SQVTM and CDR2 is ANQGSEA. V trimming: 4 bases; J trimming: 2 bases; junction bases outside the gene matches: 7. This CDR3 has 14 residues. CDR3 DNA: TGCAGCGTTGTACGGGCGGGAGGACCCTACGAGCAGTACTTC. It translates to CSVVRAGGPYEQYF.